Below are 10 T cell receptor beta chains sequenced from a single sample in a study of response to subunit inactivated influenza vaccine. Each CDR3 protein gets one entry after TCRdb re-called the RT-PCR reads with MiXCR. The table has approximately 680,000 distinct CDR3 sequences, 15% to 19% seen once; the top ten hold roughly 10%. Sequences were derived from PBMCs from blood, sampled roughly 12 days after vaccination. All receptors come from a man in his fifties who received an inactivated influenza vaccine.

This chain joins TRBV6-5 and TRBJ2-1; TRBD1 agrees at 8 bases. Germline CDR1 MNHEY, CDR2 SVGAGI. CDR3 size: 12 residues. Germline trimming cut 4 bases from V and 12 bases from J; bases unmatched to any gene: 5. This chain's CDR3 is CASSFSGGAQFF. CDR3 bases: TGTGCCAGCAGTTTTTCAGGGGGCGCGCAGTTCTTC.

This clonotype has more than one count but fewer than ten. This chain joins TRBV6-2 or TRBV6-3 and TRBJ2-3, with 7 bases fitting TRBD1. The CDR3 extends over 12 amino acids. Germline CDR1 is MNHEY and CDR2 is SVGEGT. Losses at the gene ends were 6 bases for V and 10 bases for J; bases not matched to a gene: 7. CDR3 in amino acids: CASSPTGMAQYF. DNA of the CDR3: TGTGCCAGCAGCCCGACAGGGATGGCGCAGTATTTT.

This rearrangement joins TRBV19 to TRBJ2-3; D is ambiguous. The CDR3 covers 14 residues. The germline V gene has CDR1 LNHDA and CDR2 SQIVND (reference sequence). Trimming cost V 4 bases and J 3 bases, with 11 bases left between them. CDR3 residues: CASSKSVGTDTQYF. DNA for the CDR3: TGTGCCAGTAGTAAGTCGGTGGGAACAGATACGCAGTATTTT.

This clonotype was found a few times. The J gene is TRBJ2-7, the V gene TRBV7-9; 9 bases are shared with TRBD1. The CDR3 totals 14 residues. Germline V gene data show CDR1 as SEHNR and CDR2 as FQNEAQ (reference sequence). The V segment lost 3 bases and the J segment 6 bases; nucleotides outside the gene matches: 6. CDR3 in amino acids: CASSFSGQGFEQYF. The CDR3, as DNA: TGTGCCAGCAGCTTTTCTGGACAGGGGTTCGAGCAGTACTTC.

This clonotype was observed a few times. The chain is built from TRBV4-1 and TRBJ2-1; no reliable D call. From germline, CDR1 is MGHRA and CDR2 YSYEKL. The CDR3 spans 17 residues. Trimming removed 3 bases from V and 0 bases from J, with 15 bases in between. The DNA for the CDR3 is TGCGCCAGCAGCCACCGGTGGACCTCCAGCTCCTACAATGAGCAGTTCTTC. Translating it yields CASSHRWTSSSYNEQFF.

This clonotype has a count of ten or more. The V call is TRBV7-2, the J call TRBJ2-5; D is unresolved. Germline CDR1 SGHTA, CDR2 FQGNSA. The ends were cut back, 5 bases at V and 9 bases at J, with 13 bases in the middle. The CDR3 is 12 amino acids. For the CDR3, the DNA is TGTGCCAGCAGCCCCTCGGTAGGGCCCCAGTACTTC. It encodes CASSPSVGPQYF.

The J gene is TRBJ2-7, the V gene TRBV20-1, with TRBD2 identical over 15 bases. V shed 5 bases, J shed 3 bases, and the junction held 8 bases outside the gene matches. The CDR3 sequence is 16 residues long. The V gene's germline CDR1 is DFQATT and CDR2 SNEGSKA (reference sequence). CDR3 nucleotide sequence: TGCAGTGCTCCCGGGACTAGCGGGGGGTTTCTCTACGAGCAGTACTTC. It is translated as CSAPGTSGGFLYEQYF.

The table lists this clonotype with a few counts. The chain is built from TRBV5-5 and TRBJ1-1; possibly TRBD1 for D (5 bases). The germline V gene has CDR1 SGHKS and CDR2 YYEKEE (reference sequence). This CDR3 has 14 amino acids. The V gene lost 1 base and the J gene lost 0 bases, with 7 bases spanning the gap. The CDR3 DNA is TGTGCCAGCAGCTTGACGACAGTGAACACTGAAGCTTTCTTT. Residues: CASSLTTVNTEAFF.

In this sample, this clonotype turned up many times. The chain joins TRBV12-3 or TRBV12-4 to TRBJ2-7, with D tentatively TRBD1 or TRBD2 (6 bases each). This CDR3 has 15 residues. V lost 7 bases, J lost 0 bases, and 16 bases lay in between. The CDR3 DNA is TGTGCCAGCAAAAGGACTGGAGGGGGCTCCTACGAGCAGTACTTC. This encodes CASKRTGGGSYEQYF.

The chain joins TRBV27 to TRBJ2-1, with D possibly being TRBD1 or TRBD2 (6 bases each). The CDR3 has 13 residues. The V gene lost 6 bases and the J gene lost 9 bases, with 15 bases spanning the gap. Germline CDR1 reads MNHEY; CDR2 reads SMNVEV (reference sequence). CDR3 protein: CASRPGGSTEQFF. The CDR3, as DNA: TGTGCCAGCAGACCCGGGGGCTCGACTGAGCAGTTCTTC.